Listed below are T cell receptor beta chains from one sample, sequenced in a study of blood T cell repertoires in COVID-19. The table came from immunoSEQ multiplex PCR; TCRdb's copy has only in-frame clones and leaves some out. The table has about 180,000 clones, about 89% seen once. Material for sequencing was peripheral blood. These receptors all stem from a young man who had recovered from COVID-19. The CDR3 runs from the conserved cysteine through the conserved F or W. The D gene is left open where the match is weak. Some rows mark clone size as missing; the rest say once, few, many or name a class of expanded clone.

TRBV5-4	-	TRBJ2-2	-	CASSLSGSGTGELFF	TGTGCCAGCAGCTTGAGTGGGAGCGGGACCGGGGAGCTGTTTTTT
TRBV5-4	once	TRBJ1-3	-	CASRPGGLSDGNTIYF	TGTGCCAGCAGGCCTGGGGGGTTATCGGATGGAAACACCATATATTTT
TRBV10-3	-	TRBJ1-1	-	CAIRAQLQGRTEAFF	TGTGCCATCAGAGCCCAGTTACAGGGCAGGACTGAAGCTTTCTTT
TRBV5-1	-	TRBJ1-1	-	CASSLRTGNTEAFF	TGCGCCAGCAGCTTGAGAACAGGGAACACTGAAGCTTTCTTT
TRBV3-1/TRBV3-2	-	TRBJ2-5	-	CASSQRPGHFTETQYF	TGTGCCAGCAGCCAGCGACCGGGACACTTTACAGAGACCCAGTACTTC
TRBV20-1	few	TRBJ1-3	-	CSASITIPGNTIYF	TGCAGTGCTAGTATCACAATCCCTGGAAACACCATATATTTT
TRBV5-6	-	TRBJ2-2	TRBD1	CASSIDRGRTGELFF	TGTGCCAGCAGCATTGACAGGGGGCGGACCGGGGAGCTGTTTTTT
TRBV2	-	TRBJ1-1	TRBD1	CASSDPGQAAQTEAFF	TGTGCCAGCAGTGATCCTGGACAGGCTGCTCAGACGGAAGCTTTCTTT
TRBV5-6	-	TRBJ2-7	-	CASTLGGRGEQYF	TGTGCCAGCACCCTAGGGGGGCGGGGGGAGCAGTACTTC
TRBV7-2	-	TRBJ1-1	-	CASSSTGYAEAFF	TGTGCCAGCAGCTCAACAGGGTACGCTGAAGCTTTCTTT
TRBV9	-	TRBJ2-7	-	CASSQAPVGEQYF	TGTGCCAGCAGCCAGGCCCCGGTCGGCGAGCAGTACTTC
TRBV7-2	-	TRBJ1-2	TRBD1	CASTHRTGELSGYTF	TGTGCCAGCACCCACCGGACAGGGGAGCTTTCCGGCTACACCTTC
TRBV27	-	TRBJ2-2	-	CASSFSVYTGELFF	TGTGCCAGCAGTTTCTCGGTTTATACCGGGGAGCTGTTTTTT
TRBV4-3	-	TRBJ2-3	-	CASSQEGGSLADTQYF	TGCGCCAGCAGCCAAGAAGGGGGTAGTCTTGCAGATACGCAGTATTTT
TRBV27	-	TRBJ1-4	-	CASSPYAPGREKLFF	TGTGCCAGCAGTCCATACGCGCCGGGAAGAGAAAAACTGTTTTTT
TRBV28	-	TRBJ2-5	-	CASSLGGSASQETQYF	TGTGCCAGCAGTTTAGGGGGGTCTGCAAGTCAAGAGACCCAGTACTTC
TRBV5-1	-	TRBJ2-3	-	CASSRGDGSRFKTQYF	TGCGCCAGCAGCCGAGGGGACGGGAGTAGGTTCAAAACGCAGTATTTT
TRBV19	-	TRBJ1-3	-	CASSIDPGTGNTIYF	TGTGCCAGTAGTATAGATCCCGGGACTGGAAACACCATATATTTT
TRBV11-2	-	TRBJ2-7	-	CASSHGGFWERTYEQYF	TGTGCCAGCAGCCACGGCGGGTTTTGGGAGAGAACCTACGAGCAGTACTTC
TRBV7-2	-	TRBJ1-6	TRBD1	CASSLADRGNSPLHF	TGTGCCAGCAGCTTGGCGGACAGGGGTAATTCACCCCTCCACTTT
TRBV10-3	-	TRBJ1-5	-	CATGEGGSNQPQHF	TGTGCCACGGGGGAGGGGGGGAGCAATCAGCCCCAGCATTTT
TRBV2	few	TRBJ2-7	-	CASREGQKYEQYF	TGTGCCAGCAGGGAGGGACAGAAGTACGAGCAGTACTTC
TRBV5-5	-	TRBJ1-5	-	CASSLETDSNQPQHF	TGTGCCAGCAGCTTGGAGACAGATAGCAATCAGCCCCAGCATTTT
TRBV30	-	TRBJ1-2	TRBD1	CAWKDDRVYGYTF	TGTGCCTGGAAAGATGACAGGGTCTATGGCTACACCTTC
TRBV2	many	TRBJ2-7	TRBD2	CASSDLPGLAGGPGDEQYF	TGTGCCAGCAGTGACCTACCGGGACTAGCGGGAGGGCCGGGGGACGAGCAGTACTTC
TRBV6-5	-	TRBJ2-7	TRBD1	CASSSTGGVPYEQYF	TGTGCCAGCAGTTCGACAGGGGGTGTTCCCTACGAGCAGTACTTC
TRBV5-1	-	TRBJ2-1	-	CASRPRSGEGYNEQFF	TGCGCCAGCCGTCCGAGGTCGGGAGAGGGGTACAATGAGCAGTTCTTC
TRBV29-1	-	TRBJ2-3	-	CSVETGGGTDTQYF	TGCAGCGTTGAGACAGGAGGAGGCACAGATACGCAGTATTTT
TRBV19	-	TRBJ1-6	TRBD1	CASSITGGGKRQPLHF	TGTGCCAGTAGTATTACAGGGGGCGGAAAGAGACAACCCCTCCACTTT
TRBV28	-	TRBJ1-1	TRBD1	CASSLLGQGRGLAEAFF	TGTGCCAGCAGTTTACTAGGACAGGGGAGGGGACTGGCTGAAGCTTTCTTT
TRBV24-1	-	TRBJ1-2	-	CATSAPQGNYGYTF	TGTGCCACCAGTGCCCCGCAGGGGAACTATGGCTACACCTTC
TRBV27	-	TRBJ1-1	TRBD1	CASSLQGVNTEAFF	TGTGCCAGCAGTTTACAGGGGGTGAACACTGAAGCTTTCTTT
TRBV5-1	-	TRBJ1-2	-	CASSVSGENGYTF	TGCGCCAGCAGCGTCTCCGGGGAGAATGGCTACACCTTC
TRBV6-6	-	TRBJ2-1	-	CASNYPSGRSSEQFF	TGTGCCAGCAACTATCCCTCCGGGAGAAGTAGTGAGCAGTTCTTC
TRBV10-1	-	TRBJ1-2	-	CASSESSGYGYTF	TGCGCCAGCAGTGAGTCGAGCGGCTATGGCTACACCTTC
TRBV2	-	TRBJ1-1	-	CAGRPRGTEAFF	TGTGCCGGCCGGCCCCGGGGCACTGAAGCTTTCTTT
TRBV9	-	TRBJ2-1	TRBD2	CASSASRGVYWDEQFF	TGTGCCAGCAGCGCGTCCCGGGGGGTATACTGGGATGAGCAGTTCTTC
TRBV19	-	TRBJ2-3	-	CASSIAPASSTDTQYF	TGTGCCAGTAGTATAGCGCCAGCGTCTAGCACAGATACGCAGTATTTT
TRBV6-5	-	TRBJ1-2	TRBD1	CASSPGQRGYTF	TGTGCCAGCAGCCCGGGACAGCGTGGCTACACCTTC
TRBV11-3	-	TRBJ1-1	-	CASSSQANTEAFF	TGTGCCAGCAGCTCCCAGGCAAACACTGAAGCTTTCTTT
TRBV11-2	-	TRBJ2-7	-	CASSRERYEQYF	TGTGCCAGCAGCCGAGAACGCTACGAGCAGTACTTC
TRBV9	-	TRBJ2-7	-	CASSTGTGTRYEQYF	TGTGCCAGCAGCACAGGGACGGGCACTAGGTACGAGCAGTACTTC
TRBV7-9	-	TRBJ1-2	TRBD1	CASTLGQENYGYTF	TGTGCCAGCACGCTAGGACAGGAGAACTATGGCTACACCTTC
TRBV19	-	TRBJ2-7	-	CASSINGISYEQYF	TGTGCCAGTAGTATTAACGGGATTTCATACGAGCAGTACTTC
TRBV2	once	TRBJ2-7	-	CASSVNRVYEQYF	TGTGCCAGCAGTGTTAACAGGGTCTACGAGCAGTACTTC
TRBV28	once	TRBJ1-3	-	CASGSSGGGNSGNTIYF	TGTGCCAGCGGTTCCTCGGGGGGGGGAAACTCTGGAAACACCATATATTTT
TRBV5-6	-	TRBJ2-3	-	CASSARGGEYTDTQYF	TGTGCCAGCAGCGCCCGAGGAGGGGAGTACACAGATACGCAGTATTTT
TRBV3-1/TRBV3-2	-	TRBJ2-7	-	CASSQGPAWSFEQYF	TGTGCCAGCAGCCAAGGTCCAGCTTGGAGCTTCGAGCAGTACTTC
TRBV4-3	once	TRBJ2-5	-	CPSSRGWGRSTPETQYF	TGCCCCAGCAGCCGGGGGTGGGGGCGGTCCACCCCAGAGACCCAGTACTTC
TRBV12-5	few	TRBJ1-4	-	CASGLAYSSQKLFF	TGTGCTAGTGGTTTGGCCTACAGTTCTCAAAAACTGTTTTTT
TRBV7-8	-	TRBJ2-3	-	CASSLHRSTDTQYF	TGTGCCAGCAGCTTACACAGGAGCACAGATACGCAGTATTTT
TRBV29-1	-	TRBJ1-4	TRBD1	CSVRDRDNEKLFF	TGCAGCGTGAGGGACAGGGATAATGAAAAACTGTTTTTT
TRBV28	-	TRBJ1-6	-	CASSSVGLSPLHF	TGTGCCAGCAGTTCCGTCGGGTTGTCACCCCTCCACTTT
TRBV10-2	-	TRBJ2-1	-	CASTPGLNYNEQFF	TGCGCCAGCACCCCGGGACTCAACTACAATGAGCAGTTCTTC
TRBV7-8	-	TRBJ2-4	TRBD2	CASSLAKGGRPEIPKNIQYF	TGTGCCAGCAGCTTAGCGAAAGGCGGGAGGCCGGAGATCCCCAAAAACATTCAGTACTTC
TRBV7-2	-	TRBJ1-2	-	CASSLALSERGGYTF	TGTGCCAGCAGCTTAGCACTTTCGGAACGAGGCGGCTACACCTTC
TRBV7-3	-	TRBJ2-5	TRBD2	CASSSRSGGQETQYF	TGTGCCAGCAGCTCGCGTAGCGGGGGTCAAGAGACCCAGTACTTC
TRBV19	once	TRBJ2-1	TRBD1	CASSQERQGLRNEQFF	TGTGCCAGTAGCCAAGAAAGACAGGGCCTCCGGAATGAGCAGTTCTTC